Each of the 32 T cell receptor beta chains below was sequenced from the same sample in a study of T cells in localized non-small cell lung cancer. The protocol was immunoSEQ multiplex PCR, while the TCRdb copy is restricted to in-frame clones and leaves out a portion. In the table there are about 25,000 clones, about 87% of which are singletons. Source: peripheral blood mononuclear cells, taken before any cancer treatment. These receptors all stem from a woman aged 40 to 75 with stage III lung adenocarcinoma.

The chain uses TRBV7-3 and TRBJ2-3, with 10 bases identical to TRBD2. Trimming removed 3 bases from V and 9 bases from J; junction bases left unmatched: 6. Germline loops: CDR1 SGHTA, CDR2 FQGTGA. This CDR3 comprises 14 residues. Here the CDR3 reads CASSFGTSALTQYF. As DNA, the CDR3 is TGTGCCAGCAGCTTCGGGACTAGCGCCTTAACGCAGTATTTT. The entire variable domain, with the rest obtained from reference TRBV7-3 and TRBJ2-3, is as follows: GAGVSQTPSNKVTEKGKYVELRCDPISGHTALYWYRQSLGQGPEFLIYFQGTGAADDSGLPNDRFFAVRPEGSVSTLKIQRTERGDSAVYLCASSFGTSALTQYFGPGTRLTVL.

This clone has a single count. The chain joins TRBV9 to TRBJ1-2; TRBD1 might be the D (6 bases). Trimming stripped 1 base from V and 1 base from J, with 14 bases between. Looked up from germline, CDR1 is SGDLS and CDR2 is YYNGEE. The CDR3 spans 16 residues. Written as DNA, the CDR3 is TGTGCCAGCAGCGTATCCCCAGGGGCGATTAACTATGGCTACACCTTC. Residues: CASSVSPGAINYGYTF.

The chain is built from TRBV4-3 and TRBJ2-2, with a weak D call TRBD1 (5 bases). This CDR3 is 17 amino acids long. CDR1 is LGHNA, CDR2 YSLEER, per germline. Trimming pared 4 bases from V and 4 bases from J, leaving 19 bases between. The chain's CDR3 is CASSPGSAATTTGELFF. CDR3 DNA: TGCGCCAGCAGCCCAGGGTCCGCAGCAACCACCACCGGGGAGCTGTTTTTT.

The chain links TRBV4-2 to TRBJ2-5; D ambiguous. Near its end, the DNA agrees better with TRBJ2-7, so the J call may be wrong. CDR3 length: 13 amino acids. The germline CDR1 and CDR2 sequences are LGHNA and YNFKEQ. CDR3 sequence: CASSQEGAREQYF. In DNA, the CDR3 is TGTGCCAGCAGCCAAGAGGGTGCTCGCGAGCAGTACTTC.

This CDR3 reads CASSQGAAEGYSYEQYF. As DNA, the CDR3 is TGTGCCAGCAGCCAGGGGGCGGCGGAGGGCTACTCCTACGAGCAGTACTTC. The V call is TRBV7-9, the J call TRBJ2-7, with 8 bases aligning to TRBD1. CDR3 length: 17 residues. The germline CDR1 and CDR2 sequences are SEHNR and FQNEAQ (reference sequence). V lost 5 bases, J lost 0 bases, and 12 bases stayed unmatched.

The chain couples TRBV10-2 to TRBJ1-3; perhaps TRBD1 as D (5 bases). V dropped 0 bases and J dropped 0 bases, with 9 bases sitting between them. The germline V gene has CDR1 WSHSY and CDR2 SAAADI. The CDR3 spans 16 residues. This chain's CDR3 is CASSESKGNSGNTIYF. In DNA, the CDR3 is TGCGCCAGCAGTGAGTCGAAGGGGAACTCTGGAAACACCATATATTTT.

This clone appeared once. This chain uses TRBV10-3 with TRBJ2-1; D possibly matches TRBD1 or TRBD2 (6 bases each). The ends were cut back, 4 bases at V and 0 bases at J, with 13 bases in the middle. This CDR3 region has 16 residues. Germline values: CDR1 ENHRY, CDR2 SYGVKD. The CDR3 region is CAISAGGPSSYNEQFF. The CDR3 coding sequence is TGTGCCATCAGTGCCGGGGGCCCAAGCTCCTACAATGAGCAGTTCTTC.

The chain employs TRBV11-2 and TRBJ1-2, with D possibly being TRBD1 (5 bases). The CDR3 is made up of 13 amino acids. Germline V gene sequence: CDR1 SGHAT, CDR2 FQNNGV. The V and J ends lost 1 base and 4 bases respectively, with 7 bases between them. This CDR3 is CASSLGGLYGYTF. CDR3 coding DNA: TGTGCCAGCAGCTTAGGGGGCCTCTATGGCTACACCTTC.

This chain links TRBV2 with TRBJ2-7; 12 bases agree with TRBD2. After removal of 6 bases from V and 3 bases from J, the junction contained 12 bases not matched to a gene. This CDR3 spans 17 amino acids. In germline, CDR1 is SNHLY, CDR2 FYNNEI. For the CDR3, the DNA is TGTGCCAGCAGCCCTCTCCCAACTAGCGGGAGGTTCTACGAGCAGTACTTC. Amino acid sequence: CASSPLPTSGRFYEQYF.

The chain combines TRBV6-1 with TRBJ2-1; TRBD1 agrees at 8 bases. The V segment lost 7 bases and the J segment 8 bases; nucleotides outside the gene matches: 13. The CDR3 is made up of 15 amino acids. CDR1 and CDR2 from the germline V gene are MNHNS and SASEGT. This chain's CDR3 is CASTRQGLSVDEQFF. The CDR3 bases are TGTGCCAGCACTAGACAGGGGTTATCTGTCGATGAGCAGTTCTTC.

The rearrangement uses TRBV21-1 and TRBJ2-3; no DNA check was done on the table's D call, TRBD2. TRBV21-1 is a pseudogene locus. CDR3 length equals 16 residues. The CDR3 protein is CATITIAGGDTDTQYF. The CDR3 DNA reads TGTGCCACCATCACTATAGCGGGGGGGGACACAGATACGCAGTATTTT.

The gene calls are TRBV5-4 and TRBJ1-2; D is perhaps TRBD1 (5 bases). This CDR3 region has 12 residues. Trimming removed 4 bases at V and 1 base at J, with 5 bases between. Germline V gene sequence: CDR1 SGHNT, CDR2 YYREEE (reference sequence). CDR3 region: CASSGHNYGYTF. Here the CDR3 DNA reads TGTGCCAGCAGCGGACATAACTATGGCTACACCTTC.

The V gene is TRBV2, the J gene TRBJ2-3; 7 bases match TRBD2. The CDR3 is 14 amino acids. The germline gives CDR1 SNHLY, CDR2 FYNNEI. Trimming at V came to 3 bases and at J to 5 bases, leaving 5 bases not matched to a gene. The DNA of the CDR3 is TGTGCCAGCAGTGAGACTAGCTCGGGAGATACGCAGTATTTT. Its protein product is CASSETSSGDTQYF.

This clone was seen just once. The rearrangement links TRBV13 to TRBJ2-1, with D possibly called TRBD1 or TRBD2 (5 bases each). Germline V gives CDR1 PRHDT, CDR2 FYEKMQ (reference sequence). The CDR3 length is 17 residues. Trimming shortened V by 5 bases and J by 9 bases, and 26 bases separated the two germline ends. DNA for the CDR3: TGTGCCAGCAGCCATTCTTTGGGGGAAGAGTTTTTCGGTGAGCAGTTCTTC. It encodes CASSHSLGEEFFGEQFF.

The chain joins TRBV18 to TRBJ1-5; the D gene is possibly TRBD1 (5 bases). The V gene's germline CDR1 is KGHSH and CDR2 LQKENI. The ends were cut back, 3 bases at V and 6 bases at J, with 18 bases in the middle. The CDR3 totals 16 residues. The DNA of the CDR3 is TGTGCCAGCTCACCTAAAGGGGTCGGGTTGTTTCAGCCCCAGCATTTT. It yields the protein CASSPKGVGLFQPQHF.

V is TRBV6-4 and J is TRBJ1-2, with unresolved D. CDR3 length equals 13 residues. The V and J ends lost 2 bases and 1 base respectively, with 5 bases between them. Germline CDR1 reads MRHNA; CDR2 reads SNTAGT. CDR3 coding DNA: TGTGCCAGCAGTGACGGCCTTAACTATGGCTACACCTTC. Translation: CASSDGLNYGYTF.

Remarks on this clone: Other nucleotide sequences in the sample specify the same CDR3. The chain couples TRBV5-4 to TRBJ2-1, with 12 bases identical to TRBD2. This CDR3 has 15 amino acids. Looked up from germline, CDR1 is SGHNT and CDR2 is YYREEE (reference sequence). The ends lost 8 bases at V and 9 bases at J; junction bases unmatched: 12. The CDR3 loop reads CASSIGLAGQVEQFF. As DNA, the CDR3 is TGTGCCAGTAGCATAGGACTAGCGGGACAGGTTGAGCAGTTCTTC.

J is TRBJ2-7 and V is TRBV7-2, with D tentatively TRBD2 (5 bases). The length of the CDR3 is 13 residues. Trimming removed 4 bases at V and 4 bases at J, with 11 bases between. Germline V gives CDR1 SGHTA, CDR2 FQGNSA. For the CDR3, the DNA is TGTGCCAGCAGCTCAAATCCGGGGTACGAGCAGTACTTC. It encodes CASSSNPGYEQYF.

The rearrangement links TRBV7-8 to TRBJ2-3; 7 nucleotides line up with TRBD1. The CDR3 extends over 16 amino acids. V trimming: 6 bases; J trimming: 4 bases; junction bases outside the gene matches: 13. Germline lookup yields CDR1 SGHVS and CDR2 FQNEAQ. The CDR3 coding sequence is TGTGCCAGCAGGAAATACGGGACAGCTTTGCCAGATACGCAGTATTTT. This translates into CASRKYGTALPDTQYF. Complete variable domain (other parts from reference TRBV7-8 and TRBJ2-3): GAGVSQSPRYKVAKRGQDVALRCDPISGHVSLFWYQQALGQGPEFLTYFQNEAQLDKSGLPSDRFFAERPEGSVSTLKIQRTQQEDSAVYLCASRKYGTALPDTQYFGPGTRLTVL.

The CDR3 DNA is TGTGCCTGGAGTGTACAACTAGGGGAAGCTTTCTTT. Its protein is CAWSVQLGEAFF. The rearrangement uses TRBV30 and TRBJ1-1; D ambiguous. The CDR3 spans 12 residues. Trimming took 0 bases from V and 8 from J, leaving 10 bases between them. The germline CDR1 and CDR2 sequences are GTSNPN and SVGIG (reference sequence).

This rearrangement joins TRBV29-1 to TRBJ2-3, with D perhaps TRBD2 (5 bases). This CDR3 region has 16 residues. V lost 1 base, J lost 1 base, and 15 bases lay in between. The germline V gene has CDR1 SQVTM and CDR2 ANQGSEA. CDR3 DNA sequence: TGCAGCGTTGAAGTATACCTAGCCGAGGGCACAGATACGCAGTATTTT. Residues: CSVEVYLAEGTDTQYF.

This chain uses TRBV5-6 with TRBJ1-6; D is unclear. Germline V CDR1 and CDR2: SGHDT, YYEEEE. Trimming stripped 0 bases from V and 7 bases from J, with 14 bases between. The CDR3 totals 16 residues. The CDR3 DNA reads TGTGCCAGCAGCTTGGCCCTGGGAATGGGAAATTCACCCCTCCACTTT. This gives the protein CASSLALGMGNSPLHF.

The chain uses TRBV4-1 and TRBJ1-6; 10 positions match TRBD1. J lost 8 bases, V lost 2 bases, and 3 bases had no gene match. The CDR3 is made up of 15 amino acids. Germline V CDR1 and CDR2: MGHRA, YSYEKL. The DNA of the CDR3 is TGCGCCAGCAGCCAACTGGGACAGGGGTATTCACCCCTCCACTTT. It encodes CASSQLGQGYSPLHF.

The V gene is TRBV29-1, the J gene TRBJ1-3; D is perhaps TRBD1 (5 bases). This CDR3 spans 14 amino acids. V lost 7 bases to trimming and J lost 2 bases, with 15 bases between them. Germline V gene data show CDR1 as SQVTM and CDR2 as ANQGSEA. The CDR3 loop is CSGKTGTAGNTIYF. The CDR3 DNA is TGCAGCGGGAAAACAGGTACCGCTGGAAACACCATATATTTT. Drawing the rest from reference TRBV29-1 and TRBJ1-3, the complete variable domain is SAVISQKPSRDICQRGTSLTIQCQVDSQVTMMFWYRQQPGQSLTLIATANQGSEATYESGFVIDKFPISRPNLTFSTLTVSNMSPEDSSIYLCSGKTGTAGNTIYFGEGSWLTVV.

V usage is TRBV9 and J usage is TRBJ2-3, with D maybe TRBD2 (6 bases). V lost 2 bases and J lost 0, with 10 bases in between. Germline values: CDR1 SGDLS, CDR2 YYNGEE. The CDR3 is 15 amino acids. CDR3 residues: CASSVGGSSTDTQYF. For the CDR3, the DNA is TGTGCCAGCAGCGTCGGAGGGTCTAGCACAGATACGCAGTATTTT.

The rearrangement joins TRBV10-1 to TRBJ2-3; D ambiguous. CDR1 WNHNN and CDR2 SYGVQD come from the germline V gene (reference sequence). CDR3 size: 13 residues. The V gene lost 2 bases and the J gene lost 0 bases, with 3 bases spanning the gap. CDR3 in amino acids: CASSEGSTDTQYF. CDR3 sequence (DNA): TGCGCCAGCAGTGAGGGCAGCACAGATACGCAGTATTTT.

This chain connects TRBV6-6 to TRBJ1-1; weak D call: TRBD1 (6 bases). Germline loops: CDR1 MNHNY, CDR2 SVGAGI (reference sequence). V lost 7 bases and J 0 bases, leaving 18 bases between the germline ends. The CDR3 runs 16 residues. CDR3 coding DNA: TGTGCCAGCAACGACGGGGGGGCTACACTGAACACTGAAGCTTTCTTT. Its protein is CASNDGGATLNTEAFF.

This chain connects TRBV6-1 to TRBJ2-1; possible D gene TRBD2, 6 bases. Looked up from germline, CDR1 is MNHNS and CDR2 is SASEGT. This CDR3 has 14 amino acids. The V end lost 6 bases, the J end lost 5 bases, and 14 bases lay between the germline ends. CDR3 nucleotide sequence: TGTGCCAGCAGCTTGTCTAGCGATAACAATGAGCAGTTCTTC. It yields the protein CASSLSSDNNEQFF.

This chain uses TRBV7-7 with TRBJ2-5; 15 bases align to TRBD2. Germline V gene data show CDR1 as SSHAT and CDR2 as FNYEAQ (reference sequence). This CDR3 comprises 15 residues. V shed 5 bases, J shed 5 bases, and the junction held 3 bases outside the gene matches. CDR3 residues: CASSQGLAGGETQYF. Here the CDR3 DNA reads TGTGCCAGCAGCCAAGGACTAGCGGGGGGGGAGACCCAGTACTTC.

This clone was found a few times. V is TRBV9 and J is TRBJ2-7; D ambiguous. Trimming cost V 0 bases and J 0 bases, with 7 bases left between them. In germline, CDR1 is SGDLS, CDR2 YYNGEE. This CDR3 is 14 amino acids long. This chain's CDR3 is CASSVAPASYEQYF. CDR3 bases: TGTGCCAGCAGCGTAGCTCCAGCCTCCTACGAGCAGTACTTC. The full variable domain, rest sourced from reference TRBV9 and TRBJ2-7, is DSGVTQTPKHLITATGQRVTLRCSPRSGDLSVYWYQQSLDQGLQFLIQYYNGEERAKGNILERFSAQQFPDLHSELNLSSLELGDSALYFCASSVAPASYEQYFGPGTRLTVT.

For the CDR3, the DNA is TGTGCCAGCAGCTTGGCGGGAAAGCAGTACTTC. It translates to CASSLAGKQYF. V is TRBV5-6 and J is TRBJ2-7; tentative D call: TRBD2 (5 bases). Germline V gives CDR1 SGHDT, CDR2 YYEEEE. The CDR3 extends over 11 amino acids. The V and J ends lost 0 bases and 8 bases respectively, with 6 bases between them.

This clone has just one count. The chain carries TRBV7-9 and TRBJ2-1; 8 nucleotides line up with TRBD1. CDR1 is SEHNR and CDR2 is FQNEAQ in the germline V gene (reference sequence). Germline trimming cut 4 bases from V and 7 bases from J; bases unmatched to any gene: 9. This CDR3 is 15 amino acids long. The DNA for the CDR3 is TGTGCCAGCAGCTCTACAGGGGGTCTAAGTAATGAGCAGTTCTTC. Translating gives CASSSTGGLSNEQFF.